This T cell receptor (beta chain) was documented in a study of naive and memory T cell subsets. Points from the study as a whole: RNA-based TCR counts may shift with T cell activation and differentiation. A few larger clonotypes appeared in naive repertoires, especially CD8, possibly memory cells re-expressing CD45RA.

Alpha and beta libraries were amplified separately from the second PCR onward. CMV status came from CD4+ IFNgamma after overnight CMV lysate stimulation. Four subsets defined by CD45RA and CD27 were sorted after CD3, CD4, CD8 and live/dead staining. Both TRBC1 and TRBC2 were covered by a beta constant-region primer of two equimolar oligonucleotides. Ligated cDNA was amplified by four rounds of PCR with nested alpha and beta constant-region primers and SP2. TCRdb redid the calling of the UMI-ligation and nested PCR reads with MiXCR, one entry per CDR3 protein. The data show roughly 100,000 distinct CDR3 sequences, about 14% seen once. The CDR3 runs 15 residues. Trimming cost V 4 bases and J 2 bases; bases outside gene matches: 8. CDR1 and CDR2 from the germline V gene are LGHDT and YNNKEL (reference sequence). As for this clonotype: The antigen is not known.

The chain combines TRBV3-1 with TRBJ2-7; the match to TRBD1 covers 7 bases. This receptor was identified in a human donor in good health. Sequencing was done on a sample of naive CD8+ T cells from blood. The DNA for the CDR3 is TGTGCCAGCAGCCTACTCGACGGACAGGCCTACGAGCAGTACTTC. Translated, it gives CASSLLDGQAYEQYF.